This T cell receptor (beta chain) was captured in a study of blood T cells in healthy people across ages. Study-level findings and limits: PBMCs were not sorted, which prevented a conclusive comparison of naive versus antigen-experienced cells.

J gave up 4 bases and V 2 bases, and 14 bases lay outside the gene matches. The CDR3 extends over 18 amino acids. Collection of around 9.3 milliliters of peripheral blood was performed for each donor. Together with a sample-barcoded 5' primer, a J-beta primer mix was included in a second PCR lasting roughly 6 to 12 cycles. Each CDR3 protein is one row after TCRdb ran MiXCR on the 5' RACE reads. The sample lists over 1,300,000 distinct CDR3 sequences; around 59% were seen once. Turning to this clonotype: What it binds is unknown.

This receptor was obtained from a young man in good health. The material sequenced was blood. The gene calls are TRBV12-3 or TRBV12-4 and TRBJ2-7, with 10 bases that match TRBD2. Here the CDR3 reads CASSLRLAGEGGMYEQYF. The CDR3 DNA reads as TGTGCCAGCAGTTTAAGGCTAGCGGGAGAGGGGGGTATGTACGAGCAGTACTTC.